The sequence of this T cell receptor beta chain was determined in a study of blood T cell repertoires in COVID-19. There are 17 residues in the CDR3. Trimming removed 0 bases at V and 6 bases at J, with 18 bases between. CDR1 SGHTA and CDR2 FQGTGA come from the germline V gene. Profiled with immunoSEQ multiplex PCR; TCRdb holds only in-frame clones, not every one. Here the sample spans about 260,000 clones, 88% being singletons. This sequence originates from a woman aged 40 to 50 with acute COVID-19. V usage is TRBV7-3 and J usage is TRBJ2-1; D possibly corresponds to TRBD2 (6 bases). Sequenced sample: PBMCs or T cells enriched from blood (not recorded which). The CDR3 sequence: CASSLTSGVGFSNEQFF. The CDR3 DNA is TGTGCCAGCAGCTTAACGTCGGGGGTTGGATTTAGCAATGAGCAGTTCTTC.